This TCR beta chain emerged from a study of monozygotic twins with inflammatory bowel disease. Findings and limits, study-wide: Variability in patient repertoires may have come partly from differing immunosuppressive treatments. No discrimination was achieved between different T cell subtypes. Especially where disease activity was present, IBD patients had fewer clonotypes in common with others than healthy twins did.

Details on this clonotype: What it recognizes is unknown.

There are 15 residues in the CDR3. Germline values: CDR1 MNHEY, CDR2 SVGEGT. Each sample's cDNA came from eight separate reactions. After re-calling the 5' RACE reads, TCRdb lists one entry per CDR3 protein, DNA absent. The sample totals some 170,000 distinct CDR3 sequences. Specimen: blood. The rearrangement uses TRBV6-2 or TRBV6-3 and TRBJ2-1. The receptor comes from a human donor with ulcerative colitis or Crohn's disease, or a healthy co-twin of an affected twin (not recorded which). CDR3 region: CASSDRLGSYNEQFF.